The next 21 T cell receptor beta chains were all read from a single sample in a study of beta chain features in type 1 diabetes. Sequencing targeted expressed TCRB transcripts, as all isolated RNA had been reverse transcribed. TCRdb keeps only in-frame clones here, not all; method: immunoSEQ multiplex PCR. Here the sample spans 450,000 or so clones, approximately 10% being singletons. Input material: naive CD4+ T cells from blood. The receptors stem from a young woman in good health.

The chain joins TRBV7-6 to TRBJ1-1; D call uncertain. Germline V gene lookup returns CDR1 SGHVS and CDR2 FNYEAQ. The CDR3 has 14 amino acids. Trimming removed 1 base at V and 1 base at J, with 7 bases between. The CDR3 sequence: CASSLEVKNTEAFF. The CDR3 DNA is TGTGCCAGCAGCTTAGAAGTCAAGAACACTGAAGCTTTCTTT.

This chain joins TRBV19 and TRBJ1-2; D may be TRBD1 (5 bases). The V end lost 6 bases, the J end lost 7 bases, and 15 bases lay between the germline ends. Germline values: CDR1 LNHDA, CDR2 SQIVND (reference sequence). This CDR3 spans 13 amino acids. The CDR3: CASSTDTVGGYTF. The CDR3 nucleotides are TGTGCCAGTAGCACGGACACCGTCGGTGGCTACACCTTC.

Turning to this clone: This sample includes further DNA sequences coding for the same CDR3. This chain connects TRBV7-2 to TRBJ2-5; a possible D gene is TRBD2 (6 bases). The CDR3 extends over 14 amino acids. Trimming took off 5 bases at V and 5 bases at J, with 15 bases between the two ends. Germline values: CDR1 SGHTA, CDR2 FQGNSA. In DNA, the CDR3 is TGTGCCAGCAGCCCTGACCGAGGGAGGGAGACCCAGTACTTC. Translation: CASSPDRGRETQYF.

This clone appeared a few times. V is TRBV28 and J is TRBJ1-2; maybe TRBD1 (5 bases). V gave up 4 bases and J gave up 4 bases, with 16 bases separating them. Germline assignment: CDR1 MDHEN and CDR2 SYDVKM. The CDR3 totals 15 residues. The CDR3 protein is CASSSPGPGPYGYTF. The CDR3 DNA reads as TGTGCCAGCAGTTCACCAGGGCCCGGACCCTATGGCTACACCTTC.

This clone showed up just a few times. The chain is built from TRBV18 and TRBJ2-1; D may be TRBD2 (6 bases). Germline V CDR1 and CDR2: KGHSH, LQKENI. The CDR3 covers 15 residues. V dropped 4 bases and J dropped 8 bases, with 18 bases sitting between them. The CDR3 nucleotides read TGTGCCAGCTCACTACGCTCGACTAGTACGGATGAGCAGTTCTTC. Residues: CASSLRSTSTDEQFF.

V is TRBV5-1 and J is TRBJ1-1; maybe TRBD1 (5 bases). The V and J ends lost 6 bases and 1 base respectively, with 16 bases between them. This CDR3 is built from 15 residues. The germline CDR1 and CDR2 sequences are SGHRS and YFSETQ. The chain's CDR3 is CASKRDPITNTEAFF. The CDR3 DNA reads as TGCGCCAGCAAAAGGGACCCGATAACGAACACTGAAGCTTTCTTT.

The V gene is TRBV2, the J gene TRBJ2-1; TRBD1 might be the D (5 bases). CDR1 SNHLY and CDR2 FYNNEI come from the germline V gene. This CDR3 is built from 15 residues. V was trimmed by 4 bases and J by 0 bases, leaving 10 bases between them. The CDR3 sequence is CASSGQGDSYNEQFF. CDR3 nucleotides: TGTGCCAGCAGTGGGCAAGGGGACTCCTACAATGAGCAGTTCTTC.

This clone was picked up a small number of times. This chain links TRBV4-2 with TRBJ2-6; D remains unclear. The CDR3 covers 16 residues. V lost 1 base and J lost 0, with 7 bases in between. Germline V gives CDR1 LGHNA, CDR2 YNFKEQ. CDR3 amino acids: CASSQGRNSGANVLTF. CDR3 DNA: TGTGCCAGCAGCCAAGGAAGGAACTCTGGGGCCAACGTCCTGACTTTC.

The CDR3 region is CASSRLGSSGANVLTF. For the CDR3, the DNA is TGTGCCAGCAGCCGCCTCGGGAGCTCTGGGGCCAACGTCCTGACTTTC. The chain is built from TRBV7-9 and TRBJ2-6; D is perhaps TRBD2 (6 bases). Germline CDR1 and CDR2: SEHNR and FQNEAQ (reference sequence). The CDR3 contains 16 residues. Trimming removed 5 bases at V and 0 bases at J, with 11 bases between.

The chain is built from TRBV7-3 and TRBJ2-5, with 11 nucleotides matching TRBD2. Trimming cost V 0 bases and J 4 bases; bases outside gene matches: 1. Germline lookup yields CDR1 SGHTA and CDR2 FQGTGA. This CDR3 region has 15 residues. The CDR3 nucleotides read TGTGCCAGCAGCTTAACCGGACTAGCGGGAGAGACCCAGTACTTC. The encoded protein is CASSLTGLAGETQYF.

This clone was picked up a small number of times. V gene TRBV4-2 combines with J gene TRBJ2-5; TRBD1 is a possible D gene (5 bases). Germline V gene data show CDR1 as LGHNA and CDR2 as YNFKEQ. The CDR3 has 15 residues. Deletions cut 0 bases from V and 5 bases from J, with 13 bases between. This CDR3 is CASSQEGRVRETQYF. The CDR3 DNA is TGTGCCAGCAGCCAAGAGGGCAGGGTTCGTGAGACCCAGTACTTC.

This clone was counted a few times. This rearrangement joins TRBV29-1 to TRBJ1-4; TRBD1 might be the D (5 bases). CDR1 and CDR2 from the germline V gene are SQVTM and ANQGSEA. The V and J ends lost 0 bases and 7 bases respectively, with 9 bases between them. The CDR3 has 13 residues. The CDR3: CSVEDLGREKLFF. The CDR3 coding sequence is TGCAGCGTTGAAGATCTGGGGCGTGAAAAACTGTTTTTT. Full variable domain (rest looked up from reference TRBV29-1 and TRBJ1-4): SAVISQKPSRDICQRGTSLTIQCQVDSQVTMMFWYRQQPGQSLTLIATANQGSEATYESGFVIDKFPISRPNLTFSTLTVSNMSPEDSSIYLCSVEDLGREKLFFGSGTQLSVL.

The chain links TRBV7-9 to TRBJ1-4; 7 nucleotides line up with TRBD1. The CDR3 spans 14 residues. V shed 5 bases, J shed 5 bases, and the junction held 5 bases outside the gene matches. Germline V CDR1 and CDR2: SEHNR, FQNEAQ (reference sequence). The CDR3 loop reads CASSPGTDNEKLFF. In DNA, the CDR3 is TGTGCCAGCAGCCCCGGGACAGACAATGAAAAACTGTTTTTT.

CDR3 sequence (DNA): TGTGCCAGCTCACCAGGGAACACTGAAGCTTTCTTT. Encoded protein: CASSPGNTEAFF. The genes are TRBV18 and TRBJ1-1; D not resolved. The CDR3 is 12 amino acids. CDR1 is KGHSH, CDR2 LQKENI, per germline. The V and J ends lost 2 bases and 1 base respectively, with 2 bases between them.

The gene calls are TRBV29-1 and TRBJ2-4; 7 bases are a match to TRBD1. CDR1 and CDR2 (germline): SQVTM, ANQGSEA. With 4 bases clipped from V and 3 bases from J, the junction kept 6 bases outside the gene matches. The CDR3 runs 14 residues. The DNA of the CDR3 is TGCAGCGTTGCGGACAGGCTGAGCAAAAACATTCAGTACTTC. It codes for CSVADRLSKNIQYF.

The chain recombines TRBV7-3 with TRBJ2-2; maybe TRBD2 (5 bases). The CDR3 contains 14 residues. Germline CDR1 SGHTA, CDR2 FQGTGA. The V gene lost 4 bases and the J gene lost 1 base, with 7 bases spanning the gap. CDR3 residues: CASSSAGNTGELFF. In DNA, the CDR3 is TGTGCCAGCAGCTCCGCGGGGAACACCGGGGAGCTGTTTTTT.

The chain joins TRBV27 to TRBJ2-7, with TRBD1 identical over 7 bases. Germline CDR1 and CDR2: MNHEY and SMNVEV (reference sequence). The V segment lost 5 bases and the J segment 2 bases; nucleotides outside the gene matches: 9. This CDR3 contains 15 residues. CDR3 region: CASSRRRQGPYEQYF. The CDR3 region has the DNA TGTGCCAGCAGTAGGAGGAGACAGGGCCCCTACGAGCAGTACTTC.

Of note for this clone: Other nucleotide sequences from this sample produce the same CDR3. This sequence joins TRBV7-9 and TRBJ1-3; no reliable D call. Germline V gene sequence: CDR1 SEHNR, CDR2 FQNEAQ (reference sequence). CDR3 length equals 12 residues. Trimming cost V 1 base and J 4 bases, with 2 bases left between them. The CDR3 reads CASSLGGNTIYF. CDR3 bases: TGTGCCAGCAGCTTAGGAGGAAACACCATATATTTT. Drawing the rest from reference TRBV7-9 and TRBJ1-3, the complete variable domain is DTGVSQNPRHKITKRGQNVTFRCDPISEHNRLYWYRQTLGQGPEFLTYFQNEAQLEKSRLLSDRFSAERPKGSFSTLEIQRTEQGDSAMYLCASSLGGNTIYFGEGSWLTVV.

The V and J genes are TRBV14 and TRBJ2-5; the D is unclear. V was trimmed by 4 bases and J by 5 bases, leaving 8 bases between them. The CDR3 loop spans 12 amino acids. Germline V CDR1 and CDR2: SGHDN, FVKESK. The CDR3 protein is CASSPRVETQYF. The DNA for the CDR3 is TGTGCCAGCAGCCCCCGAGTCGAGACCCAGTACTTC.

A few counts support this clone. CDR3 DNA sequence: TGTGCCAGCAGCTTACCGGGTCCCACCGGGGAGCTGTTTTTT. Translating gives CASSLPGPTGELFF. The rearrangement joins TRBV11-3 to TRBJ2-2; unclear D gene. The CDR3 is 14 residues long. V shed 2 bases and J shed 4 bases, with 8 bases lying between them. CDR1 and CDR2 (germline): SGHNT, YENEEA.

This clone was seen only a few times. The V gene is TRBV5-1, the J gene TRBJ2-1, with D maybe TRBD2 (5 bases). CDR1 SGHRS and CDR2 YFSETQ come from the germline V gene. This CDR3 spans 14 amino acids. V was shortened by 0 bases and J by 6 bases, with 10 bases between the two germline ends. The CDR3 coding sequence is TGCGCCAGCAGCTTGGCACGGGGTCCCAATGAGCAGTTCTTC. Protein sequence: CASSLARGPNEQFF.